The clone carrying this T cell receptor beta chain was picked up many times. V gave up 6 bases and J gave up 0 bases; unmatched junction bases: 5. This CDR3 has 15 residues. CDR1 and CDR2 (germline): SGHRS, YFSETQ. The data were taken from a study of T cells in Graves' hyperthyroidism and ophthalmopathy. The investigators amplified TCR beta CDR3 regions from RNA transcripts. Researchers ran a first-round RT-PCR on the TCR CDR3 using the HTBI primer set. TCRdb re-analysed the multiplex PCR reads in MiXCR, keeping a single row per CDR3 protein. This table holds about 600,000 distinct CDR3 sequences, 14% found once.

The J gene is TRBJ2-7, the V gene TRBV5-1, with 11 bases matching TRBD2. The sequence was obtained from a woman aged 18 to 35 with Graves' ophthalmopathy. The sample taken for sequencing was blood. The CDR3 region has the DNA TGCGCCAGCACCGTAACTAGCGGGAGCTCCTACGAGCAGTACTTC. Its protein is CASTVTSGSSYEQYF.